One and the same sample provided the 30 T cell receptor beta chains below, sequenced in a study of blood T cell repertoires in COVID-19. The assay was immunoSEQ multiplex PCR, and TCRdb's table has in-frame clones only and misses some. In the table there are 150,000 or so clones, about 76% of which are singletons. Material: peripheral blood. The source of these receptors is a woman in her seventies with COVID-19, enrolled during active disease.

The genes are TRBV6-5 and TRBJ1-5, with no clear D. Germline V gives CDR1 MNHEY, CDR2 SVGAGI. Trimming shortened V by 8 bases and J by 7 bases, and 15 bases separated the two germline ends. CDR3 size: 13 residues. The CDR3 loop is CASSAEGGQPQHF. CDR3 DNA: TGTGCCAGCTCGGCGGAGGGTGGCCAGCCCCAGCATTTT.

V gene TRBV7-9 combines with J gene TRBJ1-3; a possible D gene is TRBD1 (6 bases). The germline CDR1 and CDR2 sequences are SEHNR and FQNEAQ (reference sequence). V was shortened by 5 bases and J by 0 bases, with 8 bases between the two germline ends. The CDR3 loop spans 14 amino acids. The DNA for the CDR3 is TGTGCCAGCAGCGCAGGGGTCTCTGGAAACACCATATATTTT. Its protein product is CASSAGVSGNTIYF.

The rearrangement uses TRBV19 and TRBJ1-4; no reliable D call. Trimming removed 5 bases at V and 4 bases at J, with 23 bases between. The CDR3 is 18 amino acids. Germline V gene lookup returns CDR1 LNHDA and CDR2 SQIVND (reference sequence). The CDR3 DNA follows: TGTGCCAGTAGTGCTTCACCGGGGTCGGCCGCCCATAATGAAAAACTGTTTTTT. The encoded protein is CASSASPGSAAHNEKLFF.

This chain joins TRBV5-4 and TRBJ1-1; no definite D call. The CDR3 is made up of 14 amino acids. V shed 5 bases and J shed 4 bases, with 15 bases lying between them. CDR1 and CDR2 (germline): SGHNT, YYREEE (reference sequence). CDR3 coding DNA: TGTGCCAGCAGGAACGACCAGGTTAGCACTGAAGCTTTCTTT. This sequence encodes CASRNDQVSTEAFF. Supplemented by reference TRBV5-4 and TRBJ1-1, the full variable domain reads ETGVTQSPTHLIKTRGQQVTLRCSSQSGHNTVSWYQQALGQGPQFIFQYYREEENGRGNFPPRFSGLQFPNYSSELNVNALELDDSALYLCASRNDQVSTEAFFGQGTRLTVV.

This sequence joins TRBV7-6 and TRBJ2-7; 7 bases are shared with TRBD1. Losses at the gene ends were 4 bases for V and 2 bases for J; bases not matched to a gene: 8. In germline, CDR1 is SGHVS, CDR2 FNYEAQ. The CDR3 runs 15 residues. CDR3 coding DNA: TGTGCCAGCAGCTCGAGCCGGACAGGTGCCTACGAGCAGTACTTC. This translates into CASSSSRTGAYEQYF. Full variable domain (rest looked up from reference TRBV7-6 and TRBJ2-7): GAGVSQSPRYKVTKRGQDVALRCDPISGHVSLYWYRQALGQGPEFLTYFNYEAQQDKSGLPNDRFSAERPEGSISTLTIQRTEQRDSAMYRCASSSSRTGAYEQYFGPGTRLTVT.

The V gene is TRBV6-5, the J gene TRBJ1-6; TRBD1 aligns across 8 bases. V dropped 7 bases and J dropped 4; count of bases not matched to a gene: 3. Germline loops: CDR1 MNHEY, CDR2 SVGAGI. The CDR3 spans 14 residues. CDR3 region: CASTRTGYNSPLHF. CDR3 nucleotides: TGTGCCAGCACTAGGACAGGGTATAATTCACCCCTCCACTTT.

This clone was seen a few times. This chain joins TRBV7-9 and TRBJ1-1; D is unclear. CDR3 length: 12 amino acids. V gave up 3 bases and J gave up 7 bases, with 9 bases separating them. The germline V gene encodes CDR1 SEHNR and CDR2 FQNEAQ (reference sequence). CDR3 sequence: CASSLVTVEAFF. The CDR3 DNA reads as TGTGCCAGCAGCTTGGTAACGGTTGAAGCTTTCTTT.

The chain recombines TRBV6-2 or TRBV6-3 with TRBJ2-3, with 10 nucleotides matching TRBD2. Germline loops: CDR1 MNHEY, CDR2 SVGEGT. V was clipped by 0 bases and J by 6 bases; unmatched bases: 12. The CDR3 consists of 18 residues. The CDR3 spells CASSYSVLAGAFMDTQYF. For the CDR3, the DNA is TGTGCCAGCAGTTACTCGGTTCTAGCGGGGGCTTTCATGGATACGCAGTATTTT.

The rearrangement uses TRBV4-3 and TRBJ2-1; 13 bases map to TRBD2. V was clipped by 4 bases and J by 10 bases; unmatched bases: 10. CDR1 and CDR2 (germline): LGHNA, YSLEER. The CDR3 has 16 amino acids. The chain's CDR3 is CASSPQLAGGQGEQFF. The DNA for the CDR3 is TGCGCCAGCAGCCCCCAACTAGCGGGGGGGCAGGGGGAGCAGTTCTTC.

The gene calls are TRBV5-6 and TRBJ2-7, with D perhaps matching TRBD1 (6 bases). V lost 4 bases to trimming and J lost 6 bases, with 20 bases between them. Per the germline V gene, CDR1 is SGHDT and CDR2 is YYEEEE. The CDR3 runs 15 residues. The CDR3 region has the DNA TGTGCCAGCAGCCCTCAGGGGAAGACGGCCTCCGAGCAGTACTTC. This codes for CASSPQGKTASEQYF. Filled out from reference TRBV5-6 and TRBJ2-7, the complete variable domain reads DAGVTQSPTHLIKTRGQQVTLRCSPKSGHDTVSWYQQALGQGPQFIFQYYEEEERQRGNFPDRFSGHQFPNYSSELNVNALLLGDSALYLCASSPQGKTASEQYFGPGTRLTVT.

CDR3 in amino acids: CASSLDGDSGNTIYF. CDR3 nucleotides: TGTGCCAGCAGCTTAGACGGGGACTCTGGAAACACCATATATTTT. The J gene is TRBJ1-3, the V gene TRBV7-3; unclear D gene. There are 15 residues in the CDR3. V was pared by 2 bases and J by 0 bases, with 8 bases between. Germline CDR1 reads SGHTA; CDR2 reads FQGTGA.

The gene calls are TRBV19 and TRBJ2-4; weak D call: TRBD1 (5 bases). The CDR3 consists of 14 residues. Between the trimmed V and J ends, which lost 4 bases and 3 bases, there was a span of 10 bases. Germline CDR1 and CDR2: LNHDA and SQIVND (reference sequence). CDR3 nucleotide sequence: TGTGCCAGTAGTACAGGGTTGGGCAAAAACATTCAGTACTTC. Protein product: CASSTGLGKNIQYF.

J is TRBJ1-1 and V is TRBV5-1; TRBD1 agrees at 9 bases. J lost 4 bases, V lost 4 bases, and 5 bases had no gene match. Looked up from germline, CDR1 is SGHRS and CDR2 is YFSETQ. The CDR3 spans 14 residues. Here the CDR3 DNA reads TGCGCCAGCAGCCTAGGACAGGGGAGCACTGAAGCTTTCTTT. It translates to CASSLGQGSTEAFF.

This clone turned up a few times. The rearrangement joins TRBV24-1 to TRBJ1-2; the match to TRBD1 covers 7 bases. V lost 4 bases and J lost 3; bases outside the gene matches: 4. CDR3 length: 14 amino acids. In germline, CDR1 is KGHDR, CDR2 SFDVKD. The CDR3 spells CATSDPGGYYGYTF. The CDR3 DNA follows: TGTGCCACCAGTGACCCAGGGGGTTACTATGGCTACACCTTC.

The rearrangement links TRBV5-1 to TRBJ1-4; 7 bases line up with TRBD1. Germline V gene data show CDR1 as SGHRS and CDR2 as YFSETQ. V was clipped by 4 bases and J by 3 bases; unmatched bases: 6. The CDR3 contains 15 residues. This CDR3 is CASSRGLLANEKLFF. DNA for the CDR3: TGCGCCAGCAGCAGGGGGCTCTTGGCTAATGAAAAACTGTTTTTT.

This chain connects TRBV9 to TRBJ1-6, with a weak D call TRBD1 (6 bases). Looked up from germline, CDR1 is SGDLS and CDR2 is YYNGEE. This CDR3 is 17 amino acids long. Trimming pared 0 bases from V and 10 bases from J, leaving 20 bases between. CDR3 sequence (DNA): TGTGCCAGCAGCGTAGACGGGGGGCAACTGGACAACTCACCCCTCCACTTT. Amino acids: CASSVDGGQLDNSPLHF.

The chain links TRBV9 to TRBJ1-2, with TRBD1 matching over 8 bases. The J segment lost 5 bases and the V segment lost 3 bases, leaving 6 bases of the junction unmatched. The CDR3 consists of 14 residues. The V gene's germline CDR1 is SGDLS and CDR2 YYNGEE. The CDR3 loop reads CASSATGDSYGYTF. DNA for the CDR3: TGTGCCAGCAGCGCGACAGGGGACTCTTATGGCTACACCTTC.

This chain links TRBV5-1 with TRBJ1-2, with 8 bases lining up with TRBD1. The germline V gene has CDR1 SGHRS and CDR2 YFSETQ. V shed 0 bases and J 7 bases; nucleotides not matched to a gene: 11. The CDR3 sequence is 16 residues long. CDR3 sequence (DNA): TGCGCCAGCAGCTTGGCCGGGACAGGCAGATCGGGTGGCTACACCTTC. Translating gives CASSLAGTGRSGGYTF.

The V and J genes are TRBV9 and TRBJ2-3; 11 bases align to TRBD1. The V segment lost 3 bases and the J segment 7 bases; nucleotides outside the gene matches: 13. Germline lookup yields CDR1 SGDLS and CDR2 YYNGEE. There are 17 residues in the CDR3. CDR3 region: CASSGWTGGVKANTQYF. Written as DNA, the CDR3 is TGTGCCAGCAGCGGTTGGACAGGGGGCGTCAAGGCTAATACGCAGTATTTT.

CDR3 residues: CASTRTGGAYTEAFF. The CDR3 bases are TGTGCCAGTACCCGGACAGGGGGCGCATACACTGAAGCTTTCTTT. The V gene is TRBV19, the J gene TRBJ1-1; 11 nucleotides agree with TRBD1. In germline, CDR1 is LNHDA, CDR2 SQIVND (reference sequence). This CDR3 is built from 15 residues. Trimming cost V 7 bases and J 3 bases; bases outside gene matches: 7.

Written as DNA, the CDR3 is TGTGCCAGCAGACCGGGACAGGAGACGTATGGCTACACCTTC. The encoded protein is CASRPGQETYGYTF. This chain joins TRBV6-5 and TRBJ1-2, with TRBD1 identical over 8 bases. This CDR3 comprises 14 residues. Germline V CDR1 and CDR2: MNHEY, SVGAGI. V was pared by 6 bases and J by 5 bases, with 8 bases of the junction left unmatched.

The chain links TRBV2 to TRBJ1-2, with 10 bases fitting TRBD1. Trimming cost V 1 base and J 4 bases; bases outside gene matches: 3. CDR3 length: 15 amino acids. From germline, CDR1 is SNHLY and CDR2 FYNNEI. The CDR3 loop is CASSEGDRGGYGYTF. Here the CDR3 DNA reads TGTGCCAGCAGTGAAGGGGACAGGGGCGGCTATGGCTACACCTTC.

The chain has TRBV6-2 or TRBV6-3 and TRBJ2-1; D is undetermined. Trimming cost V 0 bases and J 4 bases, with 7 bases left between them. Germline CDR1 reads MNHEY; CDR2 reads SVGEGT. CDR3 length: 14 amino acids. This CDR3 is CASSYSAVYNEQFF. The CDR3 DNA sequence: TGTGCCAGCAGTTACTCGGCGGTATACAATGAGCAGTTCTTC.

The rearrangement joins TRBV6-6 to TRBJ1-5, with 8 positions matching TRBD1. J gave up 7 bases and V 9 bases, and 11 bases lay outside the gene matches. Germline CDR1 reads MNHNY; CDR2 reads SVGAGI (reference sequence). The CDR3 extends over 14 amino acids. CDR3 protein: CASRRTGIDQPQHF. CDR3 nucleotides: TGTGCCAGTCGCAGGACAGGGATAGACCAGCCCCAGCATTTT.

The chain carries TRBV18 and TRBJ1-6; D is possibly TRBD1 (6 bases). Germline values: CDR1 KGHSH, CDR2 LQKENI. V was shortened by 0 bases and J by 12 bases, with 15 bases between the two germline ends. The CDR3 spans 15 residues. The CDR3 bases are TGTGCCAGCTCACCACCATCAGGGGATAGCTTACCCCTCCACTTT. It encodes CASSPPSGDSLPLHF.

The rearrangement links TRBV19 to TRBJ2-7; D may be TRBD1 (6 bases). This CDR3 region has 14 residues. V lost 5 bases and J 3 bases, leaving 14 bases between the germline ends. CDR1 and CDR2 from the germline V gene are LNHDA and SQIVND (reference sequence). The CDR3 DNA sequence: TGTGCCAGTAGTGCCGGGACACCCATCTACGAGCAGTACTTC. It encodes CASSAGTPIYEQYF.

J is TRBJ1-1 and V is TRBV3-1 (or the pseudogene TRBV3-2); tentative D call: TRBD1 (5 bases). V lost 4 bases and J lost 1, with 10 bases in between. Looked up from germline, CDR1 is LGHDT and CDR2 is YNNKEL (reference sequence). This CDR3 is 14 amino acids long. The CDR3 DNA reads as TGTGCCAGCAGCCTGGGGACTCCGAACACTGAAGCTTTCTTT. Its translation is CASSLGTPNTEAFF.

The chain links TRBV5-8 to TRBJ1-2; maybe TRBD1 (6 bases). The germline CDR1 and CDR2 sequences are SGHTS and YDEGEE. V lost 4 bases and J lost 2, with 12 bases in between. This CDR3 region has 14 residues. The CDR3 DNA reads TGTGCCAGCAGCGCAGGAACAGGGAACTATGGCTACACCTTC. It yields the protein CASSAGTGNYGYTF.

The gene calls are TRBV9 and TRBJ2-2; TRBD1 aligns across 9 bases. J lost 3 bases, V lost 0 bases, and 3 bases had no gene match. This CDR3 has 16 amino acids. The germline CDR1 and CDR2 sequences are SGDLS and YYNGEE. The CDR3 spells CASSVAGTGYTGELFF. The CDR3, as DNA: TGTGCCAGCAGCGTAGCCGGGACAGGGTACACCGGGGAGCTGTTTTTT.

This chain uses TRBV21-1 with TRBJ1-2; the D call TRBD1 from the table was never checked on the DNA. TRBV21-1 counts as a pseudogene. The CDR3 extends over 9 amino acids. The CDR3 DNA reads as TGTGCCAGCACCGAACAGGCCCCCTTC. Translated, it gives CASTEQAPF.